This T cell receptor beta chain was profiled in a study of blood T cell repertoires in COVID-19. About the research overall: From the United States, Italy and Spain came samples of acute and convalescent COVID-19. The analysed material was cDNA or gDNA that came from T cells, B-cell-depleted T cells, or PBMCs.

Here immunoSEQ multiplex PCR was the method, and the copy in TCRdb shows in-frame clones only, minus some. The sample has roughly 190,000 clones, 80% to 85% seen once. The ends were cut back, 4 bases at V and 0 bases at J, with 13 bases in the middle. The CDR3 loop spans 15 amino acids. Per germline, CDR1 SGHRS and CDR2 YFSETQ. The rearrangement links TRBV5-1 to TRBJ1-1, with D tentatively TRBD1 (5 bases). This TCR was sampled from a human donor in a cohort sampled during active COVID-19. The sequenced sample consisted of peripheral blood. CDR3 sequence reads: CASSPWGGVNTEAFF. The CDR3 DNA is TGCGCCAGCAGCCCCTGGGGAGGGGTGAACACTGAAGCTTTCTTT.